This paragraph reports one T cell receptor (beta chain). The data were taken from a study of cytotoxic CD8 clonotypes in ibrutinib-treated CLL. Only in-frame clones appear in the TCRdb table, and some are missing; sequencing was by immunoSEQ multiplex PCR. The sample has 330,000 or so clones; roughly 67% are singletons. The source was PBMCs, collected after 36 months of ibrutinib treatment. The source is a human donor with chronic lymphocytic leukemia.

The chain's CDR3 is CSAVSPDRYTF. The CDR3 bases are TGCAGTGCTGTTAGCCCCGATCGCTACACCTTC. The chain recombines TRBV20-1 with TRBJ1-2; D remains ambiguous. Trimming left V 5 bases short and J 9 bases short, with 13 bases between. The CDR3 runs to 11 residues. The V gene's germline CDR1 is DFQATT and CDR2 SNEGSKA (reference sequence).